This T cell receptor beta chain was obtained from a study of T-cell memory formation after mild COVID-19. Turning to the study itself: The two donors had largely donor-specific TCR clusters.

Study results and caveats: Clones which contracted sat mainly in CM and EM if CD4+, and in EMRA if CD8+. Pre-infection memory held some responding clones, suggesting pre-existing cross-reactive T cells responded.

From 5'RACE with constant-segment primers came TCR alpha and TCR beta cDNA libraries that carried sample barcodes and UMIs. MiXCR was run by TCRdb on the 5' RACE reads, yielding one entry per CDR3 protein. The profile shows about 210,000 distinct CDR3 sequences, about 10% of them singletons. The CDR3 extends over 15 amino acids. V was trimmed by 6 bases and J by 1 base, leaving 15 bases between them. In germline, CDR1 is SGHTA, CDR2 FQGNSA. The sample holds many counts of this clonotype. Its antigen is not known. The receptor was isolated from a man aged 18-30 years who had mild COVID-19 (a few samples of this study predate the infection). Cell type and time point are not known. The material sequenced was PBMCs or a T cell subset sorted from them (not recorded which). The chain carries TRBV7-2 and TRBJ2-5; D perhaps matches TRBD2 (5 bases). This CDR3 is CASSGVRGLQETQYF. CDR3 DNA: TGTGCCAGCAGTGGGGTTAGAGGGCTCCAAGAGACCCAGTACTTC.